Listed here are 32 T cell receptor beta chains from one sample, sequenced in a study of T cells in women clearing cervical HPV infection. Measured with immunoSEQ multiplex PCR; TCRdb has only the in-frame clones, and not every one. This sample's clone table lists 25,000 to 35,000 clones. Material for sequencing was blood buffy coat. The receptors derive from a woman between 18 and 69 years old with a cervical HPV16 infection that either progressed to CIN3+ or cleared (not recorded which).

About this clone: The read ends 3 residues shy of where the CDR3 ends; the end is completed using the germline J gene. The V call is TRBV5-4, the J call TRBJ2-5; 8 bases line up with TRBD2. The CDR3 runs to 15 residues. Germline CDR1 and CDR2: SGHNT and YYREEE (reference sequence). V dropped 0 bases and J dropped 3; count of bases not matched to a gene: 4. The CDR3 loop reads CASSLGLAGEETQYF. Incomplete CDR3 DNA: TGTGCCAGCAGCTTGGGGCTAGCGGGCGAAGAGACC.

Details on this clone: The read ends 3 residues before the CDR3 terminus; that terminus is restored from the germline J gene. The V gene is TRBV7-6, the J gene TRBJ2-7; 10 bases match TRBD2. The CDR3 has 16 amino acids. The trim removed 5 bases at V and 3 bases at J, leaving 10 bases unmatched. Germline V gives CDR1 SGHVS, CDR2 FNYEAQ. The CDR3 is CASSPSLAGDSYEQYF. The covered CDR3 bases are TGTGCCAGCAGCCCCTCGCTAGCGGGAGACAGCTACGAG.

About this clone: The read comes to an end 3 residues before the CDR3 does, leaving the germline J gene to fill in the end. This chain uses TRBV9 with TRBJ2-1; TRBD2 agrees at 8 bases. Germline V lookup: CDR1 SGDLS, CDR2 YYNGEE. CDR3 size: 16 residues. With V trimmed by 4 bases and J by 7 bases, 13 bases remained unmatched. Incomplete CDR3 DNA: TGTGCCAGCAGCACCGACGGGCGGGGGGCCTCGAATGAG. Its translation is CASSTDGRGASNE. The full CDR3 is CASSTDGRGASNEQFF.

Remarks on this clone: The sequence runs out 3 residues before the end of the CDR3; the remainder is reconstructed from the germline J gene. The V gene is TRBV11-2, the J gene TRBJ2-3; 14 bases fit TRBD2. The CDR3 contains 15 residues. The V gene end was trimmed by 5 bases and the J gene end by 7 bases; junction bases not matched to a gene: 5. Germline V gene sequence: CDR1 SGHAT, CDR2 FQNNGV. The DNA read from the CDR3 is TGTGCCAGCAGCGCGACTAGCGGGGGGGCACATACG. The encoded protein is CASSATSGGAHT. The entire CDR3 reads CASSATSGGAHTQYF.

As to this clone: The read comes to an end 3 residues before the CDR3 does, leaving the germline J gene to fill in the end. The rearrangement links TRBV18 to TRBJ1-2; D might be TRBD1 (5 bases). The CDR3 is 12 amino acids. Germline V gene lookup returns CDR1 KGHSH and CDR2 LQKENI. Here the CDR3 reads CASGGGPYDYTF. CDR3 bases read: TGTGCTAGCGGGGGGGGACCCTACGAC.

As to this clone: The read finishes 3 residues shy of the CDR3 end, and the germline J gene is used to complete it. This chain uses TRBV12-3 or TRBV12-4 with TRBJ2-5; 13 bases are a match to TRBD2. The length of the CDR3 is 17 residues. J lost 5 bases, V lost 2 bases, and 8 bases had no gene match. This CDR3 is CASSLRTSGRGEETQYF. Partial CDR3 DNA: TGTGCCAGCAGTTTAAGGACTAGCGGGAGAGGGGAGGAGACC.

CDR3 bases read: TGTGCCAGCAAACAGGGGGCCAGCTCCTACGAG. As protein: CASKQGASSYE. The full CDR3 protein reads CASKQGASSYEQYF. The V and J genes are TRBV19 and TRBJ2-7; 9 bases align to TRBD1. The sequenced fragment ends 3 residues before the CDR3 boundary, so the rest is inferred from the germline J gene. The CDR3 loop spans 14 amino acids. V shed 9 bases, J shed 0 bases, and the junction held 6 bases outside the gene matches. Germline CDR1 is LNHDA and CDR2 is SQIVND (reference sequence).

Remarks on this clone: The sequenced fragment ends 3 residues before the CDR3 boundary, so the rest is inferred from the germline J gene. The chain uses TRBV2 and TRBJ1-2; D call uncertain. This CDR3 spans 12 amino acids. Germline lookup yields CDR1 SNHLY and CDR2 FYNNEI. CDR3 amino acids: CASITRGNDYTF. The part of the CDR3 DNA that was read is TGTGCCAGCATCACCCGCGGGAACGAC.

The sequenced CDR3 bases are TGCGCCAGCAGCTTACAGGGGGAAGAGACC. Translated, it gives CASSLQGEET. The CDR3 reads in full as CASSLQGEETQYF. The genes are TRBV5-1 and TRBJ2-5; 8 nucleotides agree with TRBD1. The read falls 3 residues short of the CDR3 end, and the missing part is taken from the germline J gene. There are 13 residues in the CDR3. V trimming: 2 bases; J trimming: 3 bases; junction bases outside the gene matches: 0. Looked up from germline, CDR1 is SGHRS and CDR2 is YFSETQ.

As regards this clone: The CDR3 extends 3 residues past the end of the read, so its final part is completed from the germline J gene. J is TRBJ2-2 and V is TRBV7-9; weak D call: TRBD1 (5 bases). The germline V gene has CDR1 SEHNR and CDR2 FQNEAQ (reference sequence). The CDR3 spans 14 residues. CDR3 residues: CASSLGQGREKLFF. The part of the CDR3 DNA that was read is TGTGCCAGCAGCTTAGGCCAGGGTAGGGAAAAG.

Points on this clone: An end of the junction does not agree with germline; a read error may underlie this. The CDR3 end falls 3 residues outside the read, so it is completed with the germline J gene. This specimen includes other DNA sequences encoding the same CDR3. This chain joins TRBV5-6 and TRBJ1-3; tentative D call: TRBD1 (6 bases). Germline CDR1 reads SGHDT; CDR2 reads YYEEEE. CDR3 size: 14 residues. The DNA read from the CDR3 is TGTGCCAGCAGCCTGACAGGTGAAACGTACACA. Translation: CASSLTGETYT. The whole CDR3 protein is CASSLTGETYTIYF.

On this clone: The sequenced fragment ends 3 residues before the CDR3 boundary, so the rest is inferred from the germline J gene. The chain couples TRBV11-3 to TRBJ2-1, with 11 bases identical to TRBD2. The V gene's germline CDR1 is SGHNT and CDR2 YENEEA. With 3 bases clipped from V and 8 bases from J, the junction kept 6 bases outside the gene matches. The CDR3 runs 15 residues. CDR3 DNA, as far as it was read: TGTGCCAGCAGCTTCTCTAGCGGGGGGCGGGATGAG. This gives the protein CASSFSSGGRDE. The whole CDR3 is CASSFSSGGRDEQFF.

A remark on this clone: Sequencing ends 3 residues short of the CDR3 end; the germline J gene provides the rest. The chain carries TRBV19 and TRBJ2-3, with D possibly matching TRBD2 (6 bases). The CDR3 is 12 residues long. Germline CDR1 is LNHDA and CDR2 is SQIVND (reference sequence). This CDR3 is CASTTSNQPQYF. The sequenced CDR3 bases are TGTGCCAGTACCACTAGCAATCAGCCG.

On this clone itself: The read is 3 residues too short to cover the CDR3 end, so that end is filled in from the germline J gene. V is TRBV6-2 or TRBV6-3 and J is TRBJ2-1, with 13 positions matching TRBD2. CDR3 length: 13 amino acids. Germline V gene sequence: CDR1 MNHEY, CDR2 SVGEGT. V lost 6 bases to trimming and J lost 8 bases; unmatched junction nucleotides: 1. CDR3 protein: CASRLAGGDEQFF. CDR3 DNA, as far as it was read: TGTGCCAGCAGACTAGCGGGAGGGGATGAG.

About this clone itself: The read gets to within 3 residues of the CDR3 end, and the germline J gene fills in the rest. The V call is TRBV2, the J call TRBJ1-5; 9 nucleotides line up with TRBD1. CDR3 length: 15 residues. Germline loops: CDR1 SNHLY, CDR2 FYNNEI. The J segment lost 7 bases and the V segment lost 6 bases, leaving 10 bases of the junction unmatched. CDR3 residues: CASRGTGTGFQPQHF. The covered CDR3 bases are TGTGCCAGCAGGGGCACCGGGACAGGGTTCCAGCCC. Based on the CDR3 plus reference TRBV2 and TRBJ1-5, the full variable domain is EPEVTQTPSHQVTQMGQEVILRCVPISNHLYFYWYRQILGQKVEFLVSFYNNEISEKSEIFDDQFSVERPDGSNFTLKIRSTKLEDSAMYFCASRGTGTGFQPQHFGDGTRLSIL.

Concerning this clone itself: With the read ending 3 residues before the CDR3 end, the germline J gene is used to fill in that end. This sequence joins TRBV18 and TRBJ1-2; D unresolved. V lost 0 bases and J 5 bases, leaving 13 bases between the germline ends. The CDR3 runs to 15 residues. Germline V gives CDR1 KGHSH, CDR2 LQKENI. The CDR3 is CASSPPNRDTYGYTF. The CDR3 bases that were read are TGTGCCAGCTCACCACCGAACAGAGATACATATGGC.

A word on this clone: The read ends 3 residues before the CDR3 terminus; that terminus is restored from the germline J gene. J is TRBJ1-5 and V is TRBV19; 7 nucleotides match TRBD1. The CDR3 covers 13 residues. After removal of 8 bases from V and 1 base from J, the junction contained 2 bases not matched to a gene. CDR1 LNHDA and CDR2 SQIVND come from the germline V gene (reference sequence). CDR3 region: CASWTGSNQPQHF. CDR3 DNA (partial): TGTGCCAGTTGGACAGGAAGCAATCAGCCC.

Concerning this clone itself: The read ends 3 residues early relative to the CDR3; the germline J gene fills the gap. The V gene is TRBV18, the J gene TRBJ1-2, with D possibly TRBD1 on 6 matching bases. Germline CDR1 reads KGHSH; CDR2 reads LQKENI. The CDR3 covers 15 residues. CDR3 protein: CASSRTTGSPYDYTF. The covered CDR3 bases are TGTGCCAGCTCACGTACGACAGGATCACCCTACGAC.

On this clone: The DNA ends 3 residues before the CDR3 does, and the rest of the CDR3 is filled in from the germline J gene. The chain is built from TRBV6-4 and TRBJ2-3; the D gene is possibly TRBD2 (6 bases). Looked up from germline, CDR1 is MRHNA and CDR2 is SNTAGT. V lost 2 bases and J 4 bases, leaving 10 bases between the germline ends. The CDR3 is 14 amino acids. CDR3 residues: CASSDGTSSDTQYF. CDR3 DNA, as far as it was read: TGTGCCAGCAGTGACGGAACTAGCTCAGATACG.

Notes on this clone: The read is 3 residues too short to cover the CDR3 end, so that end is filled in from the germline J gene. The V and J genes are TRBV5-1 and TRBJ2-1; 12 nucleotides align to TRBD2. Trimming took 3 bases from V and 2 from J; bases not matched to a gene: 6. CDR1 and CDR2 (germline): SGHRS, YFSETQ. The CDR3 contains 17 residues. The DNA read from the CDR3 is TGCGCCAGCAGCTCTGTTAGGACTAGCGGGGCCTACAATGAG. Its protein is CASSSVRTSGAYNE. The entire CDR3 protein reads CASSSVRTSGAYNEQFF.

Comment on this clone: The read falls 3 residues short of the CDR3 end, and the missing part is taken from the germline J gene. The chain combines TRBV9 with TRBJ1-1; 9 nucleotides agree with TRBD1. The germline gives CDR1 SGDLS, CDR2 YYNGEE. This CDR3 spans 14 amino acids. The CDR3 protein is CASSPQGQGREAFF. The CDR3 DNA, read in part, is TGTGCCAGCAGCCCCCAAGGACAGGGGAGGGAA.

About this clone itself: The read gets to within 3 residues of the CDR3 end, and the germline J gene fills in the rest. The genes are TRBV7-2 and TRBJ1-1; the D is unclear. V dropped 1 base and J dropped 4 bases, with 10 bases sitting between them. The germline gives CDR1 SGHTA, CDR2 FQGNSA. The CDR3 totals 14 residues. CDR3 protein: CASSLDYFGTEAFF. The sequenced CDR3 bases are TGTGCCAGCAGCTTAGATTATTTCGGCACTGAA.

Comment on this clone: The CDR3 goes on 3 residues after the read ends, and that part is filled in from the germline J gene. The chain employs TRBV7-2 and TRBJ1-5; D gene uncertain. Trimming shortened V by 1 base and J by 3 bases, and 10 bases separated the two germline ends. Germline assignment: CDR1 SGHTA and CDR2 FQGNSA. This CDR3 is 15 amino acids long. Partial CDR3 DNA: TGTGCCAGCAGCTTAGTACGGCGGGTCAATCAGCCC. As protein: CASSLVRRVNQP. From start to end, the CDR3 is CASSLVRRVNQPQHF.

As to this clone: The sequence runs out 3 residues before the end of the CDR3; the remainder is reconstructed from the germline J gene. The chain couples TRBV10-3 to TRBJ1-2; D not resolved. Deletions cut 2 bases from V and 3 bases from J, with 10 bases between. Germline V gives CDR1 ENHRY, CDR2 SYGVKD. This CDR3 contains 14 residues. CDR3 bases read: TGTGCCATCAGTGAGGCGCTCGAGCACTATGGC. It encodes CAISEALEHYG. The whole CDR3 region reads CAISEALEHYGYTF.

Points on this clone: The read terminates 3 residues ahead of where the CDR3 ends, so the germline J gene completes it. V and J are TRBV13 and TRBJ1-2; D gene ambiguous. The CDR3 covers 15 residues. Germline V gene sequence: CDR1 PRHDT, CDR2 FYEKMQ (reference sequence). CDR3 DNA (partial): TGTGCCAGCTGTTGTTCTAGCGGGAGTACTAGGGAC. Amino acids: CASCCSSGSTRD. The full CDR3 is CASCCSSGSTRDYTF.

Comment on this clone: The CDR3 goes on 3 residues after the read ends, and that part is filled in from the germline J gene. The chain carries TRBV11-2 and TRBJ2-7, with a weak D call TRBD1 (5 bases). This CDR3 is built from 15 residues. CDR1 SGHAT and CDR2 FQNNGV come from the germline V gene. Trimming removed 5 bases at V and 4 bases at J, with 18 bases between. CDR3 amino acids: CASSITRTNIYEQYF. Partial CDR3 DNA: TGTGCCAGCAGCATCACCCGGACAAACATTTACGAG.

As to this clone: The CDR3 extends 3 residues past the end of the read, so its final part is completed from the germline J gene. This chain joins TRBV7-9 and TRBJ2-1; 8 bases match TRBD2. The CDR3 covers 14 residues. CDR1 is SEHNR and CDR2 is FQNEAQ in the germline V gene (reference sequence). V lost 11 bases and J lost 2; bases outside the gene matches: 8. The CDR3 reads CAGFSGGAYNEQFF. The CDR3 bases that were read are TGTGCCGGGTTCTCGGGGGGGGCCTACAATGAG.

Regarding this clone: Read sequence stops 3 residues before the CDR3 end, and the germline J gene provides the missing end. The rearrangement joins TRBV28 to TRBJ1-3, with a tentative D call TRBD1 (6 bases). V lost 6 bases and J 2 bases, leaving 11 bases between the germline ends. The CDR3 extends over 14 amino acids. CDR1 MDHEN and CDR2 SYDVKM come from the germline V gene. Here the CDR3 reads CASRTGSPGNTIYF. The CDR3 bases that were read are TGTGCCAGCAGGACAGGCTCCCCTGGAAACACC.

A remark on this clone: The read comes to an end 3 residues before the CDR3 does, leaving the germline J gene to fill in the end. This chain links TRBV2 with TRBJ1-4; tentatively, D is TRBD1 (5 bases). From germline, CDR1 is SNHLY and CDR2 FYNNEI. The CDR3 runs 15 residues. The covered CDR3 bases are TGTGCCAGCAGTGAAATAGGGGATCGGTATTCACCA. Encoded protein: CASSEIGDRYSP. The full-length CDR3 reads as CASSEIGDRYSPLFF.

A remark on this clone: The DNA ends 3 residues before the CDR3 does, and the rest of the CDR3 is filled in from the germline J gene. The chain joins TRBV11-2 to TRBJ2-4; the D gene is possibly TRBD2 (5 bases). V gave up 7 bases and J gave up 5 bases, with 15 bases separating them. In germline, CDR1 is SGHAT, CDR2 FQNNGV. The CDR3 consists of 14 residues. The covered CDR3 bases are TGTGCCAGCAACTCCACCCCCGGGGAAAACATT. Its protein product is CASNSTPGENI. The whole CDR3 sequence reads CASNSTPGENIQYF.

As for this clone: With the read ending 3 residues before the CDR3 end, the germline J gene is used to fill in that end. The rearrangement uses TRBV2 and TRBJ1-1; no definite D call. The V gene's germline CDR1 is SNHLY and CDR2 FYNNEI. Trimming stripped 8 bases from V and 1 base from J, with 11 bases between. This CDR3 contains 13 residues. The CDR3 here is CASAPNRNTEAFF. Incomplete CDR3 DNA: TGTGCCAGCGCACCTAACAGGAACACTGAA.

Regarding this clone: The read terminates 3 residues ahead of where the CDR3 ends, so the germline J gene completes it. The chain links TRBV20-1 to TRBJ2-3, with TRBD2 identical over 9 bases. There are 18 residues in the CDR3. Unmatched junction bases numbered 14, after V lost 4 bases and J lost 0 bases. CDR1 is DFQATT and CDR2 is SNEGSKA in the germline V gene (reference sequence). CDR3 sequence: CSATQQEGLAPSTDTQYF. The sequenced CDR3 bases are TGCAGTGCTACCCAACAAGAAGGACTAGCGCCTAGCACAGATACG.